This T cell receptor beta chain was captured by sequencing in a study of T cell repertoires in ileal Crohn's disease. Study in general: Operated complications were stricturing disease (approximately 61%) and penetrating disease (39%).

Germline V gene data show CDR1 as MGHRA and CDR2 as YSYEKL. This CDR3 has 12 amino acids. The ends were cut back, 6 bases at V and 12 bases at J, with 15 bases in the middle. The assay was immunoSEQ multiplex PCR, and TCRdb's table has in-frame clones only and misses some. The sample lists tens of thousands of clones, 80% occurring once. The study, taken as a whole, reports: Clonality above 26.8% at surgery always came with endoscopic recurrence.

With respect to this clone: Its antigen remains unknown.

This chain joins TRBV4-1 and TRBJ2-1, with a tentative D call TRBD1 (6 bases). The TCR comes from an adult with Crohn's disease. Sequencing was done on a sample of ileal tissue. CDR3 in amino acids: CASSGGSSRQFF. CDR3 coding DNA: TGCGCCAGCAGTGGGGGCTCCTCCCGGCAGTTCTTC.